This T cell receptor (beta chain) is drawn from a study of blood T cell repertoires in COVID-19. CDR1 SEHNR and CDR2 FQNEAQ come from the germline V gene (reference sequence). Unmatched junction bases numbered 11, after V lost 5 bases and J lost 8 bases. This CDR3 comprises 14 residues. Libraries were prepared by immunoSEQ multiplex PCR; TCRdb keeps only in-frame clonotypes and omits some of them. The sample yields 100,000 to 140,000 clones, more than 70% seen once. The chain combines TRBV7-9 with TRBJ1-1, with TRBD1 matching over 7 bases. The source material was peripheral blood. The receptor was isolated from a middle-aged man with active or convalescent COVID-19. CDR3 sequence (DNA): TGTGCCAGCAGCCAACAGAGCGAGACAGGGGAAGCTTTCTTT. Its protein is CASSQQSETGEAFF.